This T cell receptor beta chain was documented in a study of T-cell reconstitution after alpha-beta-depleted transplantation in children. The authors prepared the TCRbeta library with unique molecular identifiers. MiXCR, run by TCRdb on the PCR reads, gives a single entry per CDR3 protein. The data contain about 580,000 distinct CDR3 sequences, 20% to 25% of them seen just once; the ten biggest clones take up roughly 13%. Study conclusions and caveats: T cells produced anew were the main source of T-cell counts and diversity one year after transplant. At around two months after transplant, the alpha-beta T cells were reportedly derived from several hundred expanded clones that came from non-depleted graft cells.

This clonotype showed up just a few times. Its antigen is still unknown. Specimen: PBMCs, mostly from graft donor cells, collected 360 days after TCRalphabeta/CD19-depleted stem cell transplant. This TCR derives from a boy under three years old who had a stem cell transplant for acute myeloid leukemia, so the T cells may come from the graft donor.

The CDR3: CASSYEGTYEQYV. DNA for the CDR3: TGCGCCAGCAGCTATGAGGGGACCTACGAGCAGTACGTC. The V and J genes are TRBV5-1 and TRBJ2-7; D may match TRBD1 or TRBD2 (5 bases each). The V and J ends lost 3 bases and 2 bases respectively, with 9 bases between them. This CDR3 contains 13 residues. The germline V gene encodes CDR1 SGHRS and CDR2 YFSETQ.